Below, one T cell receptor beta chain is given with its context. No antigen is known for it. One base away there is no much larger clone; base qualities are not given. Sample time point, as interpreted from the label and publication: cells obtained before transplantation from donor or recipient. CD3+CD4+ and CD3+CD8+ populations were FACS-sorted from unstimulated pre-transplant donor and recipient cells taken from spleen or lymph nodes. The data belong to a study of graft-versus-host responses after intestinal transplantation (dated by TCRdb to the early 2020s). Turning to the overall study: The transplants that recipients got were multivisceral, liver-intestinal, or isolated intestinal. Anti-thymocyte globulin induction was given to all recipients, followed by maintenance tacrolimus and steroids for approximately three years. Bulk TCR-beta CDR3 sequencing was used to track graft-versus-host and host-versus-graft alloreactive T cell clones in the graft, circulation and bone marrow after intestinal transplantation. The cohort enrolled roughly 25 intestinal transplant recipients including one retransplant, and 3 patients lacking pretransplant specimens were excluded. Alloreactive clones were identified by sequencing pre-transplant mixed lymphocyte reaction products and comparing these products with unstimulated pre-transplant donor and recipient T cells. Samples from three later patients were sequenced in-house on an Illumina MiSeq with MiXCR processing rather than by the commercial service. A peak of at least 4% donor T cells among recipient peripheral blood mononuclear cells was the definition used for donor T cell macrochimerism. Results the study describes overall, beyond this receptor: The relatively low number and heterogeneity of intestinal transplant patients limited the conclusions. Early after transplant, peak levels of circulating GvH clones were found to be associated with declines in HvG clones. Patients with donor T cell macrochimerism had high GvH to HvG T cell clonal ratios in their allografts. GvH clones were detected in recipient bone marrow, and some appeared earlier in ileal mucosa or blood, consistent with an intestinal mucosal origin.

Receptor libraries were prepared by the immunoSEQ multiplex PCR assay. In most patients, genomic DNA was isolated using the Qiagen DNeasy Blood and Tissue Kit and sent frozen to Adaptive Biotechnologies for TCR sequencing. High-throughput TCR-beta CDR3 sequencing of genomic DNA from most patients was performed by Adaptive Biotechnologies. The original methods were these. Adaptive's ImmunoSEQ software supplied the TCR sequencing data for 15 to 20 patients, while MiXCR and VDJtools were used to process a few other patients. To correct CD4 versus CD8 sorting errors, sequences present in both subsets at a frequency ratio below 5:1 were removed. CDR3 nucleotide sequences shared between donor and recipient were removed because their origin could not be assigned. At least 2-fold expansion over unstimulated cells and a minimum CFSE-low frequency of 0.002% (template counts) or 0.001% (read counts) were required for clones to be classified as alloreactive. Clones were considered mappable if detected in sequenced pre-transplant spleen, lymph node, or MLR CFSE-low populations of the donor or recipient. Cumulative frequency of alloreactive clones was calculated as a percentage of all sequences weighted by copy number. TCRdb stores this immuneACCESS table with in-frame sequences only. Part of the clones is absent; in the studies checked, under half of the shortfall reflects unresolved V genes, and no reason is known for the rest. V and J calls and clone size are as listed in that table; D and trimming were resolved from the DNA. In all, the sample holds 99,000 or so clones, and about 90% of those were seen once. The ten biggest clones cover about 1% of the sample.

Inclusive of the bounding cysteine and phenylalanine, the CDR3 is 15 residues long. The CDR3 DNA has 45 bases and is translated from base 1. Trimming removed 6 bases from V and 3 bases from J, leaving 14 bases between the germline ends. CDR1 and CDR2 are read off the germline V gene as MNHNS and SASEGT. The TCR comes from a human donor who received an intestinal transplant. The chain joins TRBV6-1 to TRBJ1-4; perhaps TRBD1 is the D gene, with 6 bases matching. The input for sequencing was unstimulated CD4+ T cells sorted from spleen or lymph node cells, taken before intestinal transplant. The base sequence is TGTGCCAGCAGGCACAACAGGGTCTCTAATGAAAAACTGTTTTTT. It translates as CASRHNRVSNEKLFF.